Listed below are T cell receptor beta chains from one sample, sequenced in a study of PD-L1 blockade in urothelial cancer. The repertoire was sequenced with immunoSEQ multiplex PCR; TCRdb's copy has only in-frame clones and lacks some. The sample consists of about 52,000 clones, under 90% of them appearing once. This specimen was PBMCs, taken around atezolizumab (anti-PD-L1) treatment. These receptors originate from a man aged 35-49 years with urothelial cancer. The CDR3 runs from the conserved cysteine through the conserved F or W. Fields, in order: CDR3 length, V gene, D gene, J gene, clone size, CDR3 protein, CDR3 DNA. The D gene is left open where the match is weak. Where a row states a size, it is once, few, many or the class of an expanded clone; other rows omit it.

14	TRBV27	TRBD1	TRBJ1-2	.	CASRPNRGPYGYTF	TGTGCCAGCAGGCCCAACAGGGGGCCCTATGGCTACACCTTC
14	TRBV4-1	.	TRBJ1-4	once	CASSRGGRNEKLFF	TGCGCCAGCAGCCGCGGGGGACGTAATGAAAAACTGTTTTTT
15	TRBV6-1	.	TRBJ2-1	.	CASSEDWRGYNEQFF	TGTGCCAGCAGTGAGGACTGGAGGGGTTACAATGAGCAGTTCTTC
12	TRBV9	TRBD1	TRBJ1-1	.	CASSVEGGEAFF	TGTGCCAGCAGCGTAGAAGGGGGCGAAGCTTTCTTT
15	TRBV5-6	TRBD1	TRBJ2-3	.	CASSSTHRGPDTQYF	TGTGCCAGCAGTAGCACCCACAGGGGGCCAGATACGCAGTATTTT
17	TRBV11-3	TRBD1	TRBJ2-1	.	CASSLTSLGQGSDEQFF	TGTGCCAGCAGCTTAACTTCCCTCGGACAGGGTTCGGATGAGCAGTTCTTC
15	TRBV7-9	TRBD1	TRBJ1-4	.	CASSRQGQLNEKLFF	TGTGCCAGCAGCCGACAGGGACAGCTAAATGAAAAACTGTTTTTT
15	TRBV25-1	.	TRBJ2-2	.	CASSELGPGTGELFF	TGTGCCAGCAGTGAATTGGGGCCGGGCACCGGGGAGCTGTTTTTT
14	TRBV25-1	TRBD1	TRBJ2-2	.	CASSRQGFGGELFF	TGTGCCAGCAGCCGACAGGGGTTTGGCGGGGAGCTGTTTTTT
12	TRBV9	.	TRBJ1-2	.	CASSGDTYGYTF	TGTGCCAGCAGCGGGGACACCTATGGCTACACCTTC
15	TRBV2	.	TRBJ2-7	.	CASSARHPRSYEQYF	TGTGCCAGCAGTGCAAGACACCCACGGTCCTACGAGCAGTACTTC
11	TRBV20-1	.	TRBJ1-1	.	CSARVPTGAFF	TGCAGTGCTAGAGTCCCGACAGGAGCTTTCTTT
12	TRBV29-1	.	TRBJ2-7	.	CSVVRDTYEQYF	TGCAGCGTTGTCAGGGACACCTACGAGCAGTACTTC
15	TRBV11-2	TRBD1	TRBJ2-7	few	CASSLEGQFIHEQYF	TGTGCCAGCAGCTTAGAGGGACAGTTTATCCACGAGCAGTACTTC
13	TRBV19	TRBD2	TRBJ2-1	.	CASSSLAGDEQFF	TGTGCCAGTAGTTCGCTAGCGGGAGACGAGCAGTTCTTC
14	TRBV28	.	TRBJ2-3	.	CASSSGLSTDTQYF	TGTGCCAGCAGTTCGGGGTTAAGCACAGATACGCAGTATTTT
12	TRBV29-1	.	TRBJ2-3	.	CSSGQGRDTQYF	TGCAGCTCCGGCCAGGGTCGAGATACGCAGTATTTT
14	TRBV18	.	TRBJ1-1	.	CASSRRDLGTEAFF	TGTGCCAGCTCACGGAGGGACTTGGGGACTGAAGCTTTCTTT
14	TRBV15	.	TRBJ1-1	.	CATSREGSGTEAFF	TGTGCCACCAGCAGAGAGGGGAGTGGGACTGAAGCTTTCTTT
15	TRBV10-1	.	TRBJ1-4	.	CASSESGDPNEKLFF	TGCGCCAGCAGTGAGTCGGGAGACCCAAATGAAAAACTGTTTTTT
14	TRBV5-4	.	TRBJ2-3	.	CAQAIAGVTDTQYF	TGTGCCCAAGCGATTGCCGGGGTCACAGATACGCAGTATTTT
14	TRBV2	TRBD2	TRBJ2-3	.	CASKASGSTDTQYF	TGTGCCAGCAAGGCTAGCGGGAGCACAGATACGCAGTATTTT
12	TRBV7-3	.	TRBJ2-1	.	CASSLTGNEQFF	TGTGCCAGCAGCTTAACCGGGAATGAGCAGTTCTTC
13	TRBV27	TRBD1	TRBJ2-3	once	CASSTGGADTQYF	TGTGCCAGCAGTACAGGGGGCGCAGATACGCAGTATTTT
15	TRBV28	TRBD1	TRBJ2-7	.	CASFALGQGGYEQYF	TGTGCCAGCTTTGCCTTGGGACAGGGCGGATACGAGCAGTACTTC
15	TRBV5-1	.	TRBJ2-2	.	CASSLGAPNTGELFF	TGCGCCAGCAGCTTGGGGGCCCCGAACACCGGGGAGCTGTTTTTT
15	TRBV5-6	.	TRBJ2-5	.	CASSWVAGPGETQYF	TGTGCCAGCAGCTGGGTCGCGGGACCGGGGGAGACCCAGTACTTC
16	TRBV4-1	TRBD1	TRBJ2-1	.	CASSQGQGAKYNEQFF	TGCGCCAGCAGCCAAGGACAGGGGGCGAAGTACAATGAGCAGTTCTTC
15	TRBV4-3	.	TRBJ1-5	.	CASSQDIHRDQPQHF	TGCGCCAGCAGCCAAGATATACACAGGGATCAGCCCCAGCATTTT
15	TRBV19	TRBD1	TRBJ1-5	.	CASSPRDRGSQPQHF	TGTGCCAGCTCCCCGAGGGACAGGGGGAGTCAGCCCCAGCATTTT
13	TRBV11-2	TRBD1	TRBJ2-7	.	CASSLPGGYEQYF	TGTGCCAGCAGCTTACCAGGGGGCTACGAGCAGTACTTC
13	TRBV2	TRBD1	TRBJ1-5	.	CASSGDRDEPQHF	TGTGCCAGCAGCGGGGACAGGGATGAGCCCCAGCATTTT
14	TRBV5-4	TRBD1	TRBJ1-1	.	CASRPTGMITEAFF	TGTGCCAGCCGTCCGACAGGGATGATCACTGAAGCTTTCTTT